These T cell receptor beta chains were read from a single sample in a study of T-cell memory formation after mild COVID-19. TCRdb reanalysed the 5' RACE reads using MiXCR and keeps one entry per CDR3 protein. The sample has about 470,000 distinct CDR3 sequences, 20% to 25% seen once. Sequencing input: PBMCs or a T cell subset sorted from them (not recorded which). These receptors all come from an adult woman who had mild COVID-19 (a few samples of this study predate the infection). Cell type and time point are not known. Each CDR3 is given with its conserved first and last residue. Fields, in order: J gene, D gene, V gene, clone size, CDR3 DNA, CDR3 protein. D genes are given only for firm matches. Expanded clones are given a class, and other clones once, few, many or no size at all.

j_gene: TRBJ1-5; d_gene: TRBD1; v_gene: TRBV6-1; abundance: once; CDR3nt: TGTGCCAGCAGTGAACCGGGACAGACGAGCAATCAGCCCCAGCATTTT; CDR3aa: CASSEPGQTSNQPQHF
j_gene: TRBJ2-3; d_gene: NA; v_gene: TRBV5-4; abundance: NA; CDR3nt: TGTGCCAGCAGCTTCAGGGACCGCCTCACAGATACGCAGTATTTT; CDR3aa: CASSFRDRLTDTQYF
j_gene: TRBJ1-3; d_gene: NA; v_gene: TRBV9; abundance: few; CDR3nt: TGTGCCAGCAGCCCAACCCGGGGGGTTTATCCGCCCTACTCTGGAAACACCATATATTTT; CDR3aa: CASSPTRGVYPPYSGNTIYF
j_gene: TRBJ2-7; d_gene: NA; v_gene: TRBV7-2; abundance: NA; CDR3nt: TGTGCCAGCAGCTTAGCCCTAGCGACTAGCTACGAGCAGTACTTC; CDR3aa: CASSLALATSYEQYF
j_gene: TRBJ2-1; d_gene: TRBD2; v_gene: TRBV5-1; abundance: NA; CDR3nt: TGCGCCAGCAGCGCCTTACTAGCGGGGGGCTACAATGAGCAGTTCTTC; CDR3aa: CASSALLAGGYNEQFF
j_gene: TRBJ1-5; d_gene: TRBD1; v_gene: TRBV12-3/TRBV12-4; abundance: NA; CDR3nt: TGTGCCAGCAGCAATTCGCCCCCGGGACAGGGGACTTATCAGCCCCAGCATTTT; CDR3aa: CASSNSPPGQGTYQPQHF
j_gene: TRBJ1-5; d_gene: NA; v_gene: TRBV12-3/TRBV12-4; abundance: few; CDR3nt: TGTGCCAGCACCCGGGGGGACCAGCCCCAGCATTTT; CDR3aa: CASTRGDQPQHF
j_gene: TRBJ2-7; d_gene: TRBD1; v_gene: TRBV12-3/TRBV12-4; abundance: few; CDR3nt: TGTGCCAGCAGATCTACCGGACAGGGCGACGAGCAGTACTTC; CDR3aa: CASRSTGQGDEQYF
j_gene: TRBJ2-7; d_gene: TRBD2; v_gene: TRBV20-1; abundance: few; CDR3nt: TGCAGTGTCAATCGGGGGGGCTCCTACGAGCAGTACTTC; CDR3aa: CSVNRGGSYEQYF
j_gene: TRBJ2-3; d_gene: NA; v_gene: TRBV7-6; abundance: few; CDR3nt: TGTGCCAGCAGCCCCCGTCGCGGCGGCACAGATACGCAGTATTTT; CDR3aa: CASSPRRGGTDTQYF
j_gene: TRBJ2-1; d_gene: NA; v_gene: TRBV25-1; abundance: NA; CDR3nt: TGTGCCAGCAGTGAATTAGGGACCACGACGCTCTTC; CDR3aa: CASSELGTTTLF
j_gene: TRBJ2-3; d_gene: NA; v_gene: TRBV5-1; abundance: few; CDR3nt: TGCGCCAGCACCAAACTCCCAAGCACAGATACGCAGTATTTT; CDR3aa: CASTKLPSTDTQYF
j_gene: TRBJ2-5; d_gene: NA; v_gene: TRBV7-2; abundance: NA; CDR3nt: TGTGCCAGCAGCATAACGGGGCTCCAAGAGACCCAGTACTTC; CDR3aa: CASSITGLQETQYF
j_gene: TRBJ1-1; d_gene: NA; v_gene: TRBV24-1; abundance: once; CDR3nt: TGTGCCACCAGTGATGCCTCACAGGGACCAGCTTTCTTT; CDR3aa: CATSDASQGPAFF
j_gene: TRBJ2-2; d_gene: TRBD2; v_gene: TRBV7-2; abundance: NA; CDR3nt: TGTGCCAGAGACAGAGGCAGCGGGATCACCGGGGAGCTGTTTTTT; CDR3aa: CARDRGSGITGELFF
j_gene: TRBJ1-2; d_gene: TRBD1; v_gene: TRBV24-1; abundance: NA; CDR3nt: TGTGCTCAGCCGCGGGACAGTAACTATGGCTACACCTTC; CDR3aa: CAQPRDSNYGYTF
j_gene: TRBJ2-5; d_gene: TRBD2; v_gene: TRBV7-8; abundance: NA; CDR3nt: TGTGCCAGCAGCTTAGCCGGACTAGCGGGAGGGCCAGAGACCCAGTACTTC; CDR3aa: CASSLAGLAGGPETQYF
j_gene: TRBJ1-1; d_gene: TRBD1; v_gene: TRBV19; abundance: NA; CDR3nt: TGTGCCAGTGGCCGACAGGGGGGCACTGAAGCTTTCTTT; CDR3aa: CASGRQGGTEAFF
j_gene: TRBJ2-6; d_gene: NA; v_gene: TRBV30; abundance: NA; CDR3nt: TGTGCCTGGAGTGTCGGGTCTGGGGCCAACGTCCTGACTTTC; CDR3aa: CAWSVGSGANVLTF
j_gene: TRBJ2-5; d_gene: NA; v_gene: TRBV20-1; abundance: few; CDR3nt: TGCAGTGCTAGAGATCTGGCAGGGCCTACAGAGACCCAGTACTTC; CDR3aa: CSARDLAGPTETQYF
j_gene: TRBJ2-7; d_gene: NA; v_gene: TRBV7-4; abundance: NA; CDR3nt: TGTGCCAGCACCAAGATGGCCCCAGGCGACTCCTACGAGCAGTACTTC; CDR3aa: CASTKMAPGDSYEQYF
j_gene: TRBJ2-1; d_gene: NA; v_gene: TRBV20-1; abundance: few; CDR3nt: TGCAGTGCAATTGGGGCCCGCTCCTACAATGAGCAGTTCTTC; CDR3aa: CSAIGARSYNEQFF
j_gene: TRBJ2-3; d_gene: NA; v_gene: TRBV10-2; abundance: NA; CDR3nt: TGCGCCAGCCGATCGCGGAGGAGACGAGGAGATACGCAGTATTTT; CDR3aa: CASRSRRRRGDTQYF
j_gene: TRBJ2-1; d_gene: NA; v_gene: TRBV20-1; abundance: NA; CDR3nt: TGCAGTGCTAGACTTTCTTACAATGAGCAGTTCTTC; CDR3aa: CSARLSYNEQFF
j_gene: TRBJ1-2; d_gene: NA; v_gene: TRBV9; abundance: NA; CDR3nt: TGTGCCAGCGGCTACGGTAGGGGCCAGAACTATGGCTACACCTTC; CDR3aa: CASGYGRGQNYGYTF
j_gene: TRBJ2-2; d_gene: TRBD1; v_gene: TRBV7-9; abundance: NA; CDR3nt: TGTGCCAAAGAGACAGGGGTGACCGGGGAGCTGTTTTTT; CDR3aa: CAKETGVTGELFF
j_gene: TRBJ2-7; d_gene: NA; v_gene: TRBV4-3; abundance: few; CDR3nt: TGCGCCAGCAGCCAAGAGAGGACACCGACCTACGAGCAGTACTTC; CDR3aa: CASSQERTPTYEQYF
j_gene: TRBJ1-2; d_gene: NA; v_gene: TRBV14; abundance: NA; CDR3nt: TGTGCCAGCAGCCAAGAGGGCGGCCACGGCTATGGCTACACCTTC; CDR3aa: CASSQEGGHGYGYTF
j_gene: TRBJ1-5; d_gene: TRBD1; v_gene: TRBV2; abundance: NA; CDR3nt: TGTGCCAGCAGTCCGGGACAGACACACAATCAGCCCCAGCATTTT; CDR3aa: CASSPGQTHNQPQHF
j_gene: TRBJ2-3; d_gene: NA; v_gene: TRBV4-3; abundance: few; CDR3nt: TGCGCCAGCAGCCAAGGGATCGGAATTCGTACGCAGTATTTT; CDR3aa: CASSQGIGIRTQYF
j_gene: TRBJ1-2; d_gene: NA; v_gene: TRBV4-3; abundance: NA; CDR3nt: TGCGCCAGCAGCCCCGGGGAGGGATTGGACTATGGCTACACCTTC; CDR3aa: CASSPGEGLDYGYTF
j_gene: TRBJ2-7; d_gene: TRBD2; v_gene: TRBV4-3; abundance: NA; CDR3nt: TGCGCCAGCAGCCAAGTTCGGGAGGGACTCTACGAGCAGTACTTC; CDR3aa: CASSQVREGLYEQYF
j_gene: TRBJ2-5; d_gene: NA; v_gene: TRBV6-2/TRBV6-3; abundance: NA; CDR3nt: TGTGCCAGCAGCACCTATGGGGGGAAAAAAGAGACCCAGTACTTC; CDR3aa: CASSTYGGKKETQYF
j_gene: TRBJ2-7; d_gene: NA; v_gene: TRBV11-2; abundance: NA; CDR3nt: TGTGCCAGCAGCTTAGGAGAGGACGCCGCCTACGAGCAGTACTTC; CDR3aa: CASSLGEDAAYEQYF
j_gene: TRBJ2-1; d_gene: NA; v_gene: TRBV7-9; abundance: few; CDR3nt: TGTGCCAGCAGCTTTTGGACGAGTGGAAAAAATGAGCAGTTCTTC; CDR3aa: CASSFWTSGKNEQFF
j_gene: TRBJ2-3; d_gene: TRBD2; v_gene: TRBV7-9; abundance: few; CDR3nt: TGTGCCAGCAGCTTTGGGACTAGCGGGATAGATACGCAGTATTTT; CDR3aa: CASSFGTSGIDTQYF
j_gene: TRBJ2-1; d_gene: TRBD2; v_gene: TRBV7-9; abundance: NA; CDR3nt: TGTGCCAGTACCGGGACTAGCGGGATCTATGAGCAGTTCTTC; CDR3aa: CASTGTSGIYEQFF
j_gene: TRBJ2-1; d_gene: TRBD2; v_gene: TRBV7-3; abundance: few; CDR3nt: TGTGCCAGCAGCTTAAGATCGTCTAGCGGGATCAACTACAATGAGCAGTTCTTC; CDR3aa: CASSLRSSSGINYNEQFF
j_gene: TRBJ1-4; d_gene: NA; v_gene: TRBV7-8; abundance: NA; CDR3nt: TGTGCCAGCAGCTTAGGGTTAGCTGAAAAACTGTTTTTT; CDR3aa: CASSLGLAEKLFF
j_gene: TRBJ2-1; d_gene: NA; v_gene: TRBV9; abundance: NA; CDR3nt: TGTGCCAGCAGCGTGGGAGGGGGCCCCCCATTATACAATGAGCAGTTCTTC; CDR3aa: CASSVGGGPPLYNEQFF
j_gene: TRBJ1-2; d_gene: NA; v_gene: TRBV7-9; abundance: NA; CDR3nt: TGTGCCAGCAGCCCGTCGCCTCCCCGGGACACTTATGGCTACACCTTC; CDR3aa: CASSPSPPRDTYGYTF
j_gene: TRBJ2-7; d_gene: NA; v_gene: TRBV28; abundance: NA; CDR3nt: TGTGCCAGCAGTTTTATCGTGGGACCTACCTACGAGCAGTACTTC; CDR3aa: CASSFIVGPTYEQYF
j_gene: TRBJ1-2; d_gene: TRBD1; v_gene: TRBV5-6; abundance: NA; CDR3nt: TGTGCCAGCAGCTTGGAGACAGGGTTTAACTATGGCTACACCTTC; CDR3aa: CASSLETGFNYGYTF
j_gene: TRBJ2-1; d_gene: TRBD2; v_gene: TRBV5-1; abundance: few; CDR3nt: TGCGCCAGCAGCTTGGCGATAGCGGGGAATCCTGAGCAGTTCTTC; CDR3aa: CASSLAIAGNPEQFF
j_gene: TRBJ1-4; d_gene: NA; v_gene: TRBV12-3/TRBV12-4; abundance: NA; CDR3nt: TGTGCCAGCACTCCCGAAGGTGTAAGTGAAAAACTGTTTTTT; CDR3aa: CASTPEGVSEKLFF
j_gene: TRBJ2-7; d_gene: TRBD1; v_gene: TRBV7-8; abundance: few; CDR3nt: TGTGCCAGCAGCTTAGGACAGGGATTATTCTACGAGCAGTACTTC; CDR3aa: CASSLGQGLFYEQYF
j_gene: TRBJ2-4; d_gene: NA; v_gene: TRBV30; abundance: few; CDR3nt: TGTGCCTGGAGTCCCCCACCTAAAAGAAACATTCAGTACTTC; CDR3aa: CAWSPPPKRNIQYF
j_gene: TRBJ2-3; d_gene: NA; v_gene: TRBV12-3/TRBV12-4; abundance: few; CDR3nt: TGTGCCAGCAGGAAACAGGGTATCTTTAGCGGGAGCACAGATACGCAGTATTTT; CDR3aa: CASRKQGIFSGSTDTQYF
j_gene: TRBJ1-2; d_gene: NA; v_gene: TRBV12-3/TRBV12-4; abundance: NA; CDR3nt: TGTGCCAGCAGTCTCCTCCCCCGGGGGCAGCTCTATGGCTACACCTTC; CDR3aa: CASSLLPRGQLYGYTF
j_gene: TRBJ1-5; d_gene: NA; v_gene: TRBV6-1; abundance: few; CDR3nt: TGTGCCAGCAGTCGGGGGGCAAATCAGCCCCAGCATTTT; CDR3aa: CASSRGANQPQHF
j_gene: TRBJ2-4; d_gene: NA; v_gene: TRBV12-3/TRBV12-4; abundance: few; CDR3nt: TGTGCCAGCAGTCGCCTGAGGGCAGGGATAGGCAAAAACATTCAGTACTTC; CDR3aa: CASSRLRAGIGKNIQYF
j_gene: TRBJ2-1; d_gene: NA; v_gene: TRBV5-1; abundance: NA; CDR3nt: TGCGCCAGCAGCAACCGGGACACGAATGAGCAGTTCTTC; CDR3aa: CASSNRDTNEQFF
j_gene: TRBJ2-7; d_gene: TRBD1; v_gene: TRBV14; abundance: once; CDR3nt: TGTGCCAGCAGCCAAGATCGGGGAGGGACAGGGGCTATCCCTTCCTACGAGCAGTACTTC; CDR3aa: CASSQDRGGTGAIPSYEQYF